The 12 T cell receptor beta chains presented below share a single source sample, sequenced in a study of shared clonotypes between healthy human individuals (dated by TCRdb to between 2020 and 2021). Libraries were constructed by the immunoSEQ multiplex PCR assay. The clones in this table, taken by TCRdb from immuneACCESS, are in-frame only. Not every clone is retained; where verified, under half of the shortfall comes from an unresolved V gene, and the cause of the rest is unknown. This sample holds 850,000 to 1,200,000 clones; roughly 75% were observed only once. Of the sample, around 1.4% is held by the ten largest clones. The sequenced sample consisted of memory CD4+ T cells sorted from blood. Taken with the paper, the label for cell subset or site translates to: CD45RA-negative fraction. Receptors originate from a man aged 18 to 29 in good health.

The gene calls are TRBV18 and TRBJ2-2; the D gene is possibly TRBD2 (6 bases). V lost 2 bases, J lost 7 bases, and 17 bases lay in between. The length of the CDR3 is 16 residues. Germline values: CDR1 KGHSH, CDR2 LQKENI. CDR3 sequence: CASSPRREKIGGELFF. In nucleotides, the CDR3 is TGTGCCAGCTCACCAAGACGGGAGAAAATAGGCGGGGAGCTGTTTTTT.

V is TRBV11-3 and J is TRBJ2-1, with 10 nucleotides matching TRBD2. The CDR3 is 15 amino acids. Germline assignment: CDR1 SGHNT and CDR2 YENEEA. The V segment lost 2 bases and the J segment 4 bases; nucleotides outside the gene matches: 2. CDR3: CASSLSGRGYNEQFF. CDR3 bases: TGTGCCAGCAGCTTAAGCGGGAGGGGGTACAATGAGCAGTTCTTC.

As DNA, the CDR3 is TGTGCCAGCAGCCCAGGACAGGCCGGACGTCGCCTAAACTATGGCTACACCTTC. This encodes CASSPGQAGRRLNYGYTF. The chain employs TRBV7-6 and TRBJ1-2; 7 nucleotides agree with TRBD1. Germline CDR1 reads SGHVS; CDR2 reads FNYEAQ. CDR3 length: 18 amino acids. Losses at the gene ends were 5 bases for V and 2 bases for J; bases not matched to a gene: 17.

This chain joins TRBV11-2 and TRBJ2-7; D unclear. V lost 1 base to trimming and J lost 10 bases, with 8 bases between them. CDR1 and CDR2 from the germline V gene are SGHAT and FQNNGV. This CDR3 has 11 amino acids. CDR3 protein: CASSLVNSQYF. The CDR3 bases are TGTGCCAGCAGCTTAGTAAACTCTCAGTACTTC.

This sequence joins TRBV18 and TRBJ2-2; D call uncertain. Germline V gene data show CDR1 as KGHSH and CDR2 as LQKENI. V was clipped by 3 bases and J by 3 bases, with 5 bases between them. CDR3 length: 13 residues. CDR3 sequence: CASSPVDTGELFF. DNA for the CDR3: TGTGCCAGCTCACCTGTGGACACCGGGGAGCTGTTTTTT.

J is TRBJ1-2 and V is TRBV5-1; no clear D. CDR3 size: 15 residues. Germline V gives CDR1 SGHRS, CDR2 YFSETQ. V was shortened by 0 bases and J by 7 bases, with 16 bases between the two germline ends. Here the CDR3 DNA reads TGCGCCAGCAGCTTGGGTCTGGGGAAATTACGTGGCTACACCTTC. Translation: CASSLGLGKLRGYTF.

This clone showed up just once. CDR3 in DNA: TGTGCCAGCTCACAGGAGGGACGGAACACTGAAGCTTTCTTT. Its translation is CASSQEGRNTEAFF. The chain joins TRBV18 to TRBJ1-1; weak D call: TRBD1 (5 bases). Per the germline V gene, CDR1 is KGHSH and CDR2 is LQKENI. The germline V and J ends were trimmed by 4 bases and 1 base, with 10 bases remaining between them. This CDR3 spans 14 amino acids. Together with reference TRBV18 and TRBJ1-1, the CDR3 gives the full variable domain: NAGVMQNPRHLVRRRGQEARLRCSPMKGHSHVYWYRQLPEEGLKFMVYLQKENIIDESGMPKERFSAEFPKEGPSILRIQQVVRGDSAAYFCASSQEGRNTEAFFGQGTRLTVV.

The rearrangement uses TRBV5-5 and TRBJ1-1; D unclear. CDR3 size: 15 residues. Trimming removed 1 base from V and 4 bases from J, with 14 bases in between. CDR1 is SGHKS and CDR2 is YYEKEE in the germline V gene (reference sequence). The CDR3 nucleotides are TGTGCCAGCAGCTTGACTCTGGGCGATGTCACTGAAGCTTTCTTT. This gives the protein CASSLTLGDVTEAFF.

The CDR3 coding sequence is TGTGCCAGCTCACCAGAACTAACTGGGGCCAACGTCCTGACTTTC. The encoded protein is CASSPELTGANVLTF. This chain connects TRBV18 to TRBJ2-6; D remains ambiguous. The CDR3 runs 15 residues. Germline V CDR1 and CDR2: KGHSH, LQKENI. The ends were cut back, 2 bases at V and 2 bases at J, with 7 bases in the middle.

In this sample, this clone turned up a few times. Additional DNA sequences in this sample encode the identical CDR3. V is TRBV7-2 and J is TRBJ2-7, with 9 bases identical to TRBD1. Germline CDR1 reads SGHTA; CDR2 reads FQGNSA. J was trimmed by 2 bases and V by 1 base; bases with no gene match: 0. The CDR3 totals 14 residues. The CDR3 protein is CASSLGQGAYEQYF. In nucleotides, the CDR3 is TGTGCCAGCAGCTTAGGACAGGGGGCCTACGAGCAGTACTTC.

This clone was recorded a few times. This rearrangement joins TRBV6-1 to TRBJ1-5; TRBD1 might be the D (5 bases). Per germline, CDR1 MNHNS and CDR2 SASEGT. Trimming removed 6 bases from V and 2 bases from J, with 11 bases in between. The CDR3 has 14 amino acids. CDR3 sequence reads: CASRGDVRNQPQHF. The CDR3 DNA follows: TGTGCCAGCAGGGGGGACGTCCGCAATCAGCCCCAGCATTTT.

Details on this clone: The junction and the germline gene differ at one end; a read error may be behind it. The rearrangement links TRBV7-7 to TRBJ2-3; no firm D call. This CDR3 has 15 amino acids. Germline V CDR1 and CDR2: SSHAT, FNYEAQ (reference sequence). CDR3 region: CASSRAWTGTDTQYF. CDR3 nucleotides: TGTGCTAGCAGCCGAGCCTGGACCGGCACAGATACGCAGTATTTT.